This entry describes one T cell receptor (beta chain). Its antigen is not known. With V trimmed by 4 bases and J by 5 bases, 3 bases remained unmatched. From germline, CDR1 is MDHEN and CDR2 SYDVKM. This CDR3 is built from 15 residues. Participants living with HIV all received treatment in the United States. The study used samples holding roughly 1-10 million cryopreserved PBMC before DNA extraction. They ran version v3.0 of the immunoSEQ assay at survey level. The assay was immunoSEQ multiplex PCR, and TCRdb's table has in-frame clones only and misses some. The table includes 35,000 to 40,000 clones, 70% to 90% detected once. This record belongs to a study of long-term antiretroviral therapy in people with HIV. Study outcomes and limitations: Dominating the repertoire at all time points were the clones that expanded before ART. Repertoires from HIV showed CDR3 length ranges narrower than those of controls.

V and J are TRBV28 and TRBJ1-4; 11 bases line up with TRBD1. Specimen: unsorted PBMCs, collected 2.2 years after starting antiretroviral therapy. The receptor was isolated from a man aged 18 to 29 with HIV. CDR3 sequence reads: CASSWGDRGNEKLFF. The CDR3 region has the DNA TGTGCCAGCAGTTGGGGGGACAGGGGGAATGAAAAACTGTTTTTT.